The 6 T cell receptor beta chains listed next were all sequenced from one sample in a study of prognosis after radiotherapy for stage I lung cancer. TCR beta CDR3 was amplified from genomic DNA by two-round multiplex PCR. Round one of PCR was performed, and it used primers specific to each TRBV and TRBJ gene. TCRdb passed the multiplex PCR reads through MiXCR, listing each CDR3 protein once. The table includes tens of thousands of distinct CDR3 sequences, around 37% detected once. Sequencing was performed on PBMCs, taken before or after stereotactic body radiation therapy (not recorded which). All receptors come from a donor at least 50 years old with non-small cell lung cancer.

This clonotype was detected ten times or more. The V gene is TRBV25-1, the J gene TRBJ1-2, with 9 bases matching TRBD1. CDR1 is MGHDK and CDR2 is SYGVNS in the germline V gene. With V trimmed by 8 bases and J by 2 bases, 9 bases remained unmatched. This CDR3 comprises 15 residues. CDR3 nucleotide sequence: TGTGCCAGCGCCCCACAGGGGGCGAAGAACTATGGCTACACCTTC. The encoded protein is CASAPQGAKNYGYTF.

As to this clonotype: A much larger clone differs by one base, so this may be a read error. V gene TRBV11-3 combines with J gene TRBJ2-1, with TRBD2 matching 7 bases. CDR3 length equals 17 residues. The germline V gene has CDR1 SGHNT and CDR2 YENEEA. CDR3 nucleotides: TGTGCCAACAGCCTCTTGGGGGGGTCGGGCTCCTACAATGAGCAGTTCTTC. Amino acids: CANSLLGGSGSYNEQFF.

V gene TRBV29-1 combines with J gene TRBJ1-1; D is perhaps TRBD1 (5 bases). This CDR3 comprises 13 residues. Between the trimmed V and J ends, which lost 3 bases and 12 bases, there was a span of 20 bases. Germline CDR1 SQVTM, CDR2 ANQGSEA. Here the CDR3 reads CSVDLFQGRETFF. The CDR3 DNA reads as TGCAGCGTTGACCTATTTCAGGGTCGGGAGACTTTCTTT.

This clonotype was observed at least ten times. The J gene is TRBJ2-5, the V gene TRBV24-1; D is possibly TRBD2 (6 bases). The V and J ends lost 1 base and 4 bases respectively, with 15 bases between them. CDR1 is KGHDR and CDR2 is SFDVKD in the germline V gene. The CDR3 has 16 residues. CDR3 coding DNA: TGTGCCACCAGTGATTTACGAGGAGGGTTCAGAGAGACCCAGTACTTC. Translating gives CATSDLRGGFRETQYF.

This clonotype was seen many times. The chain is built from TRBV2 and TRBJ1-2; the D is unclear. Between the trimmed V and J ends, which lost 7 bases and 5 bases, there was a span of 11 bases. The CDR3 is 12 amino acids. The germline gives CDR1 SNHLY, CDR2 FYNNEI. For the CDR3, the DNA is TGTGCCAGCACCAAAGGTGGATATGGCTACACCTTC. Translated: CASTKGGYGYTF.

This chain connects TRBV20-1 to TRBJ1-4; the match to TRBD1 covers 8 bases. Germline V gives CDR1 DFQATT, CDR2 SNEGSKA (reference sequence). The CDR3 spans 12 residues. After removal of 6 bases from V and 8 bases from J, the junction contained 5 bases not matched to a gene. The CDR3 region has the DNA TGCAGTGCAGACAGGGGTGGGGAAAAACTGTTTTTT. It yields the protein CSADRGGEKLFF.